This record concerns one T cell receptor beta chain sequence. An end of the junction does not agree with germline; a read error may underlie this. The CDR3 loop spans 13 amino acids. Germline-derived CDR1 and CDR2 are SNHLY and FYNNEI. Each CDR3 protein gets one entry after TCRdb re-called the RT-PCR reads with MiXCR. Here the sample spans about a million distinct CDR3 sequences, more than 15% being singletons. This entry belongs to a study of patients and donors after allogeneic stem cell transplantation. The chain has TRBV2 and TRBJ1-2; 8 nucleotides line up with TRBD1. Source material: blood, either unsorted or a sorted T cell fraction (not recorded which). This sequence was found in a human donor who was either an allogeneic HSCT recipient or a stem cell or donor lymphocyte infusion donor (not recorded which). It is not recorded whose cells these are; they may come from a transplant donor. The CDR3 protein is CASSEDRAYGYTF. CDR3 bases: TGTGCTAGCAGTGAGGACAGGGCCTATGGCTACACCTTC.